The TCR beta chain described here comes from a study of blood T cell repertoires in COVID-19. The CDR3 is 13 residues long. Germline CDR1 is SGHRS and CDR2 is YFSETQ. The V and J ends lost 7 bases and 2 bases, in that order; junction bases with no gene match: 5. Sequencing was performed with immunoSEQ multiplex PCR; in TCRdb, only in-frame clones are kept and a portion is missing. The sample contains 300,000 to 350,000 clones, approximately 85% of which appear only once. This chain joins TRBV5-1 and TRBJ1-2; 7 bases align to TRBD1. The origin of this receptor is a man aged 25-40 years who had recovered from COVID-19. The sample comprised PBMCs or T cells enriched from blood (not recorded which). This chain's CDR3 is CASRQGLNYGYTF. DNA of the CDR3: TGCGCCAGCCGACAGGGCCTCAACTATGGCTACACCTTC.